This section outlines one T cell receptor beta chain sequence together with its context. Its antigen is currently unknown. The sample originates from a study of CD8+ T cells in alopecia areata. Background on the study: Oral tofacitinib, 5 to 10 mg twice daily, was given in an open-label trial. General study results and limits: Scalp specimens additionally yield sequences from normal skin's resident alphabeta T cells.

The sorting of PBMCs gave CD4+ and CD8+ T cells. cDNA serving as the sequencing template came from extracted, reverse transcribed RNA. Here immunoSEQ multiplex PCR was the method, and the copy in TCRdb shows in-frame clones only, minus some. Among about 130,000 clones, around 58% were seen once, and the ten largest hold roughly 6.7%. This CDR3 has 13 residues. V lost 4 bases to trimming and J lost 1 base, with 6 bases between them. Germline-derived CDR1 and CDR2 are SNHLY and FYNNEI. This sample comprised CD4+ T cells sorted from blood, obtained at week 0. The receptor's source is a human donor with alopecia areata. The chain has TRBV2 and TRBJ2-3, with D unresolved. The CDR3 sequence: CASSGTGTDTQYF. CDR3 nucleotide sequence: TGTGCCAGCAGTGGCACAGGCACAGATACGCAGTATTTT.